This T cell receptor (beta chain) emerged from a study of OX40 agonist ivuxolimab in advanced cancers. Clones were sequenced by immunoSEQ multiplex PCR, and TCRdb holds only the in-frame ones, with some missing. The sample carries some 80,000 clones, 70% to 90% recorded once. V was shortened by 5 bases and J by 3 bases, with 13 bases between the two germline ends. Germline values: CDR1 SEHNR, CDR2 FQNEAQ (reference sequence). CDR3 length: 14 amino acids. In this sample, this clone turned up once. The sequence was collected from an adult with an advanced solid tumor such as melanoma, head and neck, liver or kidney cancer. This sequence joins TRBV7-9 and TRBJ1-1, with a tentative D call TRBD1 (6 bases). The material was CD4+ or CD8+ T cells sorted from blood, obtained in a trial of the OX40 agonist ivuxolimab. The CDR3, as DNA: TGTGCCAGCAGCCCCTGGACAGAATACACTGAAGCTTTCTTT. Its protein is CASSPWTEYTEAFF.